This T cell receptor (beta chain) was sequenced in a study of CD8+CD57+ T cells in acquired aplastic anemia. Points from the study as a whole: Patients and controls shared roughly 28 CD8+ CDR3 sequences, which appeared highly expressed in patients and within their immunodominant clones.

The authors sequenced patients whose flow cytometry had shown CD8+CD57+ cell expansion. Every patient presented with severe acquired aplastic anemia. This clonotype was seen repeatedly, ten times or more. Its antigen is not known. The template for TCR beta VDJ and CDR3 sequence profiling was genomic DNA. TCRdb used MiXCR to reprocess the reads, holding one entry per CDR3 protein. The data show 310,000 or so distinct CDR3 sequences, roughly 59% seen once. Germline loops: CDR1 SNHLY, CDR2 FYNNEI. The CDR3 runs to 12 residues. The V end lost 6 bases, the J end lost 11 bases, and 16 bases lay between the germline ends.

The sample was sorted CD4+, CD8+, or CD8+CD57+ T cells (not recorded which) from PBMCs. This TCR was sampled from a human donor with aplastic anemia. The chain couples TRBV2 to TRBJ1-1, with D maybe TRBD1 (6 bases). This CDR3 is CASRVDRPGAFF. The CDR3 region has the DNA TGTGCCAGCAGAGTCGACAGGCCTGGGGCTTTCTTT.